Each of the 5 T cell receptor beta chains below was sequenced from the same sample in a study of HIV-infected patients and healthy controls. Whole blood was used without fractionation, so all unsorted peripheral T cells were included. Alpha and beta constant-region primers primed reverse transcription of approximately 0.55 ug RNA. Each of the alpha and beta chains got its own library through chain-specific third strand synthesis with indices. From the 5' RACE reads, TCRdb called clonotypes with MiXCR, one entry per CDR3 protein. The repertoire holds about 17,000 distinct CDR3 sequences, over 9% seen once, with around 3.1% in the top ten. The sequenced sample was blood. The receptors were sampled from an adult in good health.

This clonotype was counted at least ten times. The rearrangement joins TRBV6-5 to TRBJ2-7; D unresolved. The germline CDR1 and CDR2 sequences are MNHEY and SVGAGI. CDR3 length: 13 amino acids. V was clipped by 5 bases and J by 2 bases, with 10 bases between them. The CDR3 DNA is TGTGCCAGCAGTATTACCAGGACCTACGAGCAGTACTTC. The encoded protein is CASSITRTYEQYF.

This clonotype was counted between two and nine times. V and J are TRBV29-1 and TRBJ2-5; TRBD2 matches at 9 bases. V was pared by 5 bases and J by 0 bases, with 10 bases of the junction left unmatched. Germline V gene sequence: CDR1 SQVTM, CDR2 ANQGSEA. The CDR3 runs 16 residues. The CDR3 nucleotides read TGCAGCGTTTCAAAGGGCGCGGGAGGGAACCAAGAGACCCAGTACTTC. Translated: CSVSKGAGGNQETQYF.

Notes on this clonotype: A much larger clone lies a single base off, so this may be a read error. The rearrangement uses TRBV3-1 and TRBJ2-1; D not certain. The germline V gene has CDR1 LGHDT and CDR2 YNNKEL (reference sequence). This CDR3 is 15 amino acids long. The CDR3 protein is CASSRTDPIYNEKFF. DNA for the CDR3: TGTGCCAGCAGCCGGACGGACCCGATTTACAATGAGAAGTTCTTC.

This clonotype was counted between two and nine times. V usage is TRBV12-3 or TRBV12-4 and J usage is TRBJ2-7; 8 bases map to TRBD1. This CDR3 has 14 residues. The V segment lost 6 bases and the J segment 0 bases; nucleotides outside the gene matches: 4. For the CDR3, the DNA is TGTGCCAGCAGGAGGGACAGGAGCTCCTACGAGCAGTACTTC. This translates into CASRRDRSSYEQYF.

This clonotype was detected many times. This chain uses TRBV12-3 or TRBV12-4 with TRBJ2-5; possible D gene TRBD2, 5 bases. The CDR3 is 12 residues long. The V end was cut by 0 bases, the J end by 10 bases, with 9 bases between. CDR3 nucleotide sequence: TGTGCCAGCAGTTTAGCGCAGGCGGGCCAGTACTTC. Amino acid sequence: CASSLAQAGQYF.